The clone carrying this T cell receptor beta chain was seen a handful of times. This entry comes from a study of spatial heterogeneity in lung cancer. Using its own MiXCR run on the 5' RACE reads, TCRdb lists one record per CDR3 protein. The sample carries 50,000 to 60,000 distinct CDR3 sequences, 7.4% recorded once. Time point specified: blood at routine non-recurrence follow-up after resection. Whole RNA obtained from tumor, nontumor lung or frozen PBMC underwent sequencing without sorting. The V and J ends lost 6 bases and 5 bases respectively, with 7 bases between them. The germline V gene encodes CDR1 SGHAT and CDR2 FQDESV (reference sequence). The CDR3 loop spans 11 amino acids.

Sequencing was performed on PBMCs, taken at follow-up. The chain employs TRBV11-1 and TRBJ2-5, with D uncertain. The origin of this receptor is a female donor with early-stage non-small cell lung cancer. The CDR3, as DNA: TGTGCCAGCAGTTCGCTGGAGACCCAGTACTTC. Protein product: CASSSLETQYF.